This T cell receptor beta chain was captured by sequencing in a study of post-analysis software for immune sequencing data (dated by TCRdb to between 2015 and 2016). About the full investigation: Relapsing-remitting, secondary progressive and progressive-relapsing multiple sclerosis were recorded as disease courses, and subtype annotation was lacking for some patients. The patient repertoires were compared against fewer than twelve previously published healthy control repertoires obtained from donors aged roughly 6 to 28 years. A subset of samples was prepared in parallel using single-end sample barcoding, then pooled and co-amplified after Illumina adapter ligation.

On this clonotype itself: Which antigen it targets is not known. The sample holds no much larger clone one base away, and base qualities are not on file.

Overall study results and their limits: When samples were clustered directly using the F measure, samples prepared in the same batch co-clustered strongly, which prompted a batch-effect correction. Multiple sclerosis patients had significantly lower normalized Chao1 diversity than controls, a result that suggests substantial peripheral T-cell clonal expansion. The control group was slightly older than the multiple sclerosis patient group. Patients showed significantly higher frequencies than controls for a handful of TRBV segments, among them TRBV5-6, TRBV5-1 and TRBV20-1.

To demonstrate the VDJtools post-analysis software, the study profiled TCR beta repertoires from the peripheral blood of about 13 young patients with multiple sclerosis. The patients with multiple sclerosis were children and adolescents between about 6 and 17 years of age. Looking up the germline V gene yields CDR1 SQVTM and CDR2 ANQGSEA. Relative to germline, V is 4 bases shorter and J is 6 bases shorter, with 7 bases between their ends. The CDR3 starts with the cysteine, ends with the phenylalanine, and has 11 residues. Only the CDR3 DNA is retained, 33 bases long and in frame from the first base. Library preparation used PCR. Sequencing was performed on an Illumina HiSeq 2500. Unique molecular identifiers were incorporated into TCR beta cDNA libraries to reduce PCR and sequencing biases. Roughly 500,000 cDNA molecules were obtained for every 1 to 10 million input T cells, so each molecule roughly corresponded to one T cell. The patient libraries were prepared and sequenced using the same protocol as the earlier healthy control dataset. Within a given batch, samples were prepared together, multiplexed and sequenced on the same HiSeq lane. On the study's bioinformatics: Raw barcoded reads were processed with MIGEC, discarding single-read molecular identifier groups before consensus assembly and CDR3 extraction. VDJtools was used for post-analysis of the clonotype tables, with diversity normalized by down-sampling every dataset to the smallest sample size. To correct batch-related cross-sample contamination, repertoire overlap clustering matched CDR3 amino acid sequences but not nucleotide sequences. TCRdb handled the public reads itself, with Q25 trimming in fastp and clone calling in MiXCR, and kept productive beta chains. Duplicate CDR3 protein sequences are folded into a single record with the most common DNA and genes. TCRdb, rather than the study authors, made the V and J calls. The sample data list hundreds of thousands of distinct CDR3 sequences, and approximately 60% of these were observed just once. About 11% of the sample is taken by the ten largest.

The sample consisted of blood. This sequence uses TRBV29-1 and TRBJ2-1; confidence is insufficient to name the D gene. The clonotype was recovered from a girl aged 2 to 9 with multiple sclerosis. The CDR3 corresponds to CSVGRINEQFF. The base sequence is TGCAGCGTTGGACGGATCAATGAGCAGTTCTTC.